One sample yielded the 6 T cell receptor beta chains listed below, sequenced in a study of T cell changes during pregnancy in multiple sclerosis. Data came from immunoSEQ multiplex PCR; TCRdb stores just in-frame clones and leaves some out. The sample consists of 55,000 to 85,000 clones, approximately 90% of them appearing once. Sequencing was performed on peripheral blood, taken after pregnancy. The receptor source for this set is a female donor with multiple sclerosis, enrolled in a pregnancy study.

This rearrangement joins TRBV2 to TRBJ2-1; TRBD2 agrees at 8 bases. CDR3 length equals 14 residues. CDR1 is SNHLY and CDR2 is FYNNEI in the germline V gene. The ends lost 1 base at V and 4 bases at J; junction bases unmatched: 0. Here the CDR3 reads CASSEGLAYNEQFF. CDR3 in DNA: TGTGCCAGCAGTGAAGGACTAGCGTACAATGAGCAGTTCTTC.

The chain joins TRBV5-8 to TRBJ2-5, with 9 bases that match TRBD2. Trimming removed 0 bases from V and 5 bases from J; junction bases left unmatched: 14. The CDR3 consists of 18 residues. Germline CDR1 is SGHTS and CDR2 is YDEGEE. Written as DNA, the CDR3 is TGTGCCAGCAGCTTGGCGTCTAGCGGGACCCCTCGGGGTGAGACCCAGTACTTC. It specifies CASSLASSGTPRGETQYF.

V and J are TRBV11-2 and TRBJ2-1; a possible D gene is TRBD2 (5 bases). V lost 4 bases and J 4 bases, leaving 14 bases between the germline ends. Germline values: CDR1 SGHAT, CDR2 FQNNGV. This CDR3 comprises 15 residues. CDR3 sequence: CASSSQGWTYNEQFF. The CDR3 DNA reads as TGTGCCAGCAGCTCCCAAGGGTGGACTTACAATGAGCAGTTCTTC.

The rearrangement uses TRBV28 and TRBJ2-1; 12 bases match TRBD2. V lost 6 bases and J lost 0; bases outside the gene matches: 3. This CDR3 has 16 residues. Per the germline V gene, CDR1 is MDHEN and CDR2 is SYDVKM. The CDR3 loop reads CASSLTSGSSYNEQFF. The CDR3 nucleotides are TGTGCCAGCAGCCTGACTAGCGGGAGCTCCTACAATGAGCAGTTCTTC.

The V call is TRBV28, the J call TRBJ2-7; 9 nucleotides align to TRBD1. The CDR3 is made up of 14 amino acids. Losses at the gene ends were 6 bases for V and 7 bases for J; bases not matched to a gene: 10. Per the germline V gene, CDR1 is MDHEN and CDR2 is SYDVKM. CDR3 in DNA: TGTGCCAGCAGAACCGGGACAGGGCCGGAGGAGCAGTACTTC. Encoded protein: CASRTGTGPEEQYF.

This clone was counted once. The genes are TRBV7-2 and TRBJ1-5; 9 nucleotides agree with TRBD1. Germline CDR1 and CDR2: SGHTA and FQGNSA. The CDR3 consists of 15 residues. The junction had 8 bases not matched to a gene; V was cut back by 4 bases and J by 7 bases. CDR3 in DNA: TGTGCCAGCAGCTCCTCACAGGGGGCGGTCCAGCCCCAGCATTTT. Translated: CASSSSQGAVQPQHF.